Listed here are 11 T cell receptor beta chains from one sample, sequenced in a study of control samples from healthy donors and cancer patients. Sequencing was performed with immunoSEQ multiplex PCR; in TCRdb, only in-frame clones are kept and a portion is missing. Of roughly 370,000 clones listed, 90% are singletons. Sequencing used PBMCs. The receptors shown here come from a man aged 35 to 55 with head and neck cancer.

Regarding this clone: An end of the junction differs from the germline gene, which may be a read error. The chain carries TRBV28 and TRBJ1-1; D unclear. There are 14 residues in the CDR3. CDR1 is MDHEN, CDR2 SYDVKM, per germline. The CDR3 region has the DNA TGTGCCAGCACTTTATTCGGTATGAACACTGAAGCTTTCTTT. It codes for CASTLFGMNTEAFF.

This chain joins TRBV15 and TRBJ2-7; D may correspond to TRBD1 or TRBD2 (5 bases each). The germline V gene encodes CDR1 LNHNV and CDR2 YYDKDF (reference sequence). Deletions cut 0 bases from V and 2 bases from J, with 17 bases between. The CDR3 is 17 amino acids. The DNA for the CDR3 is TGTGCCACCAGCAGAGATTTCCTGGGGACGGTTCCCTACGAGCAGTACTTC. Amino acids: CATSRDFLGTVPYEQYF.

The chain employs TRBV10-1 and TRBJ2-1; TRBD2 matches at 14 bases. The germline CDR1 and CDR2 sequences are WNHNN and SYGVQD (reference sequence). The CDR3 spans 18 residues. After removal of 0 bases from V and 10 bases from J, the junction contained 11 bases not matched to a gene. This CDR3 is CASSESHLGLAGDREQFF. CDR3 DNA: TGCGCCAGCAGTGAGTCTCATCTGGGACTAGCGGGGGATCGCGAGCAGTTCTTC.

In its sample, this clone was seen a few times. The V gene is TRBV5-1, the J gene TRBJ1-1; D call uncertain. The V end lost 4 bases, the J end lost 0 bases, and 10 bases lay between the germline ends. Germline assignment: CDR1 SGHRS and CDR2 YFSETQ. There are 14 residues in the CDR3. The CDR3 nucleotides are TGCGCCAGCAGCCCGGCCAACATGAACACTGAAGCTTTCTTT. The encoded protein is CASSPANMNTEAFF.

The gene calls are TRBV7-6 and TRBJ2-1; 10 bases agree with TRBD2. J gave up 7 bases and V 3 bases, and 6 bases lay outside the gene matches. The CDR3 runs to 15 residues. Germline V gene data show CDR1 as SGHVS and CDR2 as FNYEAQ. Here the CDR3 reads CASSFPTSGVNEQFF. DNA of the CDR3: TGTGCCAGCAGCTTTCCTACTAGCGGGGTTAATGAGCAGTTCTTC. Full variable domain (outside the CDR3, taken from reference TRBV7-6 and TRBJ2-1): GAGVSQSPRYKVTKRGQDVALRCDPISGHVSLYWYRQALGQGPEFLTYFNYEAQQDKSGLPNDRFSAERPEGSISTLTIQRTEQRDSAMYRCASSFPTSGVNEQFFGPGTRLTVL.

This clone has only a few counts. Additional DNA sequences in this sample encode the identical CDR3. V is TRBV3-1 (or the pseudogene TRBV3-2) and J is TRBJ2-7, with 10 nucleotides matching TRBD2. Germline values: CDR1 LGHDT, CDR2 YNNKEL (reference sequence). This CDR3 has 15 residues. Germline trimming cut 1 base from V and 2 bases from J; bases unmatched to any gene: 2. Here the CDR3 reads CASSQGTSGTYEQYF. The CDR3 coding sequence is TGTGCCAGCAGCCAAGGGACTAGCGGCACCTACGAGCAGTACTTC.

The CDR3, as DNA: TGTGCCAGCAGCCCCCCCGGAGTTTTCGAGCAGTACTTC. Amino acids: CASSPPGVFEQYF. The chain couples TRBV28 to TRBJ2-7; no clear D. The V and J ends lost 6 bases and 6 bases respectively, with 15 bases between them. Germline V CDR1 and CDR2: MDHEN, SYDVKM. CDR3 length equals 13 residues.

This chain connects TRBV12-3 or TRBV12-4 to TRBJ1-1; D perhaps matches TRBD1 (5 bases). V shed 8 bases and J shed 6 bases, with 10 bases lying between them. CDR3 length equals 11 residues. In DNA, the CDR3 is TGTGCCAGCGGCGTAGGGGCTGAAGCTTTCTTT. This codes for CASGVGAEAFF.

The V call is TRBV7-2, the J call TRBJ1-5, with D unresolved. Trimming took off 1 base at V and 4 bases at J, with 5 bases between the two ends. This CDR3 comprises 13 residues. Germline CDR1 reads SGHTA; CDR2 reads FQGNSA. Written as DNA, the CDR3 is TGTGCCAGCAGCTTAGAATGGAATCAGCCCCAGCATTTT. Its translation: CASSLEWNQPQHF. The complete variable domain, with remaining parts taken from reference TRBV7-2 and TRBJ1-5, reads GAGVSQSPSNKVTEKGKDVELRCDPISGHTALYWYRQSLGQGLEFLIYFQGNSAPDKSGLPSDRFSAERTGGSVSTLTIQRTQQEDSAVYLCASSLEWNQPQHFGDGTRLSIL.

J is TRBJ2-7 and V is TRBV19; 9 bases map to TRBD1. Germline V CDR1 and CDR2: LNHDA, SQIVND (reference sequence). This CDR3 region has 13 residues. The J segment lost 3 bases and the V segment lost 8 bases, leaving 5 bases of the junction unmatched. The CDR3: CASQGTGNYEQYF. In DNA form, the CDR3 reads TGTGCCAGTCAGGGGACAGGGAACTACGAGCAGTACTTC.

The chain is built from TRBV5-4 and TRBJ1-2; D gene unclear. V gave up 0 bases and J gave up 4 bases, with 7 bases separating them. The CDR3 sequence is 13 residues long. The V gene's germline CDR1 is SGHNT and CDR2 YYREEE (reference sequence). Written as DNA, the CDR3 is TGTGCCAGCAGCTTGGACGGAGTCTATGGCTACACCTTC. This codes for CASSLDGVYGYTF. Looking up the rest from reference TRBV5-4 and TRBJ1-2 gives the full variable domain: ETGVTQSPTHLIKTRGQQVTLRCSSQSGHNTVSWYQQALGQGPQFIFQYYREEENGRGNFPPRFSGLQFPNYSSELNVNALELDDSALYLCASSLDGVYGYTFGSGTRLTVV.